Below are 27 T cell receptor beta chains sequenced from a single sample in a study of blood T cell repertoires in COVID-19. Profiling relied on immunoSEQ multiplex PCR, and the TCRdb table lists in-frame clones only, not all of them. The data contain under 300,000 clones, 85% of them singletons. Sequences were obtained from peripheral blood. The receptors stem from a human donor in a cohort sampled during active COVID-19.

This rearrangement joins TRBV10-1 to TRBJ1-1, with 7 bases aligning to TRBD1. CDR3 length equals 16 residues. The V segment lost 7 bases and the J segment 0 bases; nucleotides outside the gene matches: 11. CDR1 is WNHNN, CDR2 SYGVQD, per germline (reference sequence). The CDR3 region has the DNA TGCGCCAGCATTACCGATGACAGGGACTTGAACACTGAAGCTTTCTTT. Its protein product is CASITDDRDLNTEAFF.

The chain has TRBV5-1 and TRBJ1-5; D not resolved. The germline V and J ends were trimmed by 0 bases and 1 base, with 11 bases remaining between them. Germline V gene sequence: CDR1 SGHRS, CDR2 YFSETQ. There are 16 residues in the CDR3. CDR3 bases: TGCGCCAGCAGCTTGGTCTCTGAGGGAAGCAATCAGCCCCAGCATTTT. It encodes CASSLVSEGSNQPQHF.

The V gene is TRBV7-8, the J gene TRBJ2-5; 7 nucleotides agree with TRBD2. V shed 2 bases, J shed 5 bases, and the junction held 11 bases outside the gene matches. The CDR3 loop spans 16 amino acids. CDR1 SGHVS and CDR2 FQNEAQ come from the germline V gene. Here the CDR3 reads CASSLSFRDGRETQYF. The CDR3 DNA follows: TGTGCCAGCAGCTTATCGTTCCGGGACGGGAGGGAGACCCAGTACTTC.

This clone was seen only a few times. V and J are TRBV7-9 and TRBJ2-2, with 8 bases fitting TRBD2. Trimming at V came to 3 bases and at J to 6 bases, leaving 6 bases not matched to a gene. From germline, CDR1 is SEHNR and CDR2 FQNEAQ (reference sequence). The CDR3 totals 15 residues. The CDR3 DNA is TGTGCCAGCAGCTTGACCAGGACTAGCCCCGGGGAGCTGTTTTTT. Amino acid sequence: CASSLTRTSPGELFF. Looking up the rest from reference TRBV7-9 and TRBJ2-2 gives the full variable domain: DTGVSQNPRHKITKRGQNVTFRCDPISEHNRLYWYRQTLGQGPEFLTYFQNEAQLEKSRLLSDRFSAERPKGSFSTLEIQRTEQGDSAMYLCASSLTRTSPGELFFGEGSRLTVL.

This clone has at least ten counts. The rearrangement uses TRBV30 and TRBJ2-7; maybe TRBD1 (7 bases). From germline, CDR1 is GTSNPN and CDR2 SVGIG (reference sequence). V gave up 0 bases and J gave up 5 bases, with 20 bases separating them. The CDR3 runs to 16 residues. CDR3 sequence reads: CAWSVRSLAGGNEQYF. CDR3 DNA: TGTGCCTGGAGTGTACGCTCTCTAGCAGGGGGGAACGAGCAGTACTTC.

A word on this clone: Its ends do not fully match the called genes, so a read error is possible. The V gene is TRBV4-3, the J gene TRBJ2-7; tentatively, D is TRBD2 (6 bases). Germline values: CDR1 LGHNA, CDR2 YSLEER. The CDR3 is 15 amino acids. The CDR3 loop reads CASSPSRAGSYEQYF. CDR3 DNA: TGCGCCAGCAGCCCCAGTAGAGCGGGCTCCTACGAACAGTACTTC.

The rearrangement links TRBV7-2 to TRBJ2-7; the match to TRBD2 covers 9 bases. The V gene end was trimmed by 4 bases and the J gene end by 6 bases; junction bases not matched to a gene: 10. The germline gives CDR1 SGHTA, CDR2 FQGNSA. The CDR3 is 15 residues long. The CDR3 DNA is TGTGCCAGCAGCTCATATAGCGGGAGCGCTGGCGAGCAGTACTTC. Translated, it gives CASSSYSGSAGEQYF.

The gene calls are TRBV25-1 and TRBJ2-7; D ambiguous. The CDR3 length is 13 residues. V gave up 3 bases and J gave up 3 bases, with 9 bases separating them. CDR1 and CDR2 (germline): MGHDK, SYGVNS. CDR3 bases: TGTGCCAGCAGTGACACTACTCTCTACGAGCAGTACTTC. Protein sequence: CASSDTTLYEQYF.

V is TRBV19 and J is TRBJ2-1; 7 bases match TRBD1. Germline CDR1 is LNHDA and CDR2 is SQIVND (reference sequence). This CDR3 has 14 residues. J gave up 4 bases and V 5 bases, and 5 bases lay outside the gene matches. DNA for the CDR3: TGTGCCAGTAGTCACTCAGGGGGATACAATGAGCAGTTCTTC. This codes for CASSHSGGYNEQFF.

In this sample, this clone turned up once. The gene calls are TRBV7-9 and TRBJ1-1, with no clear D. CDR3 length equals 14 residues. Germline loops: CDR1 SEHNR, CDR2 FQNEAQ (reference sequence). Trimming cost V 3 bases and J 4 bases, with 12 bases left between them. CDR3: CASSFVGGSTEAFF. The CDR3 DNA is TGTGCCAGCAGCTTTGTTGGTGGGAGCACTGAAGCTTTCTTT.

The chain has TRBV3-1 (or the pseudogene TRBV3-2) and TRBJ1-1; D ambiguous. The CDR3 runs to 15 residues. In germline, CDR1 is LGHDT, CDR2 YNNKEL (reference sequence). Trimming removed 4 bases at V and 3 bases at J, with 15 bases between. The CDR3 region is CASSPGEIRYTEAFF. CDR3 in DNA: TGTGCCAGCAGCCCGGGAGAGATCAGATACACTGAAGCTTTCTTT.

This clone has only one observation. As DNA, the CDR3 is TGTGCCAGCAGTCTTCTAGCGGACAATGAGCAGTTCTTC. Its protein product is CASSLLADNEQFF. V usage is TRBV7-6 and J usage is TRBJ2-1; 7 bases align to TRBD2. The germline V gene encodes CDR1 SGHVS and CDR2 FNYEAQ. With V trimmed by 6 bases and J by 5 bases, 4 bases remained unmatched. CDR3 length equals 13 residues.

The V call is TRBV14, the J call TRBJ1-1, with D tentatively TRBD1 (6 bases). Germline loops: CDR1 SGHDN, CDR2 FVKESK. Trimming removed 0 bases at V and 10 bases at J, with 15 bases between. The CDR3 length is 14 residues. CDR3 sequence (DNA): TGTGCCAGCAGCCAAGATAGGGGGACCCTTGGAGCTTTCTTT. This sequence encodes CASSQDRGTLGAFF. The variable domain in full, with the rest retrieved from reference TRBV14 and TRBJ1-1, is EAGVTQFPSHSVIEKGQTVTLRCDPISGHDNLYWYRRVMGKEIKFLLHFVKESKQDESGMPNNRFLAERTGGTYSTLKVQPAELEDSGVYFCASSQDRGTLGAFFGQGTRLTVV.

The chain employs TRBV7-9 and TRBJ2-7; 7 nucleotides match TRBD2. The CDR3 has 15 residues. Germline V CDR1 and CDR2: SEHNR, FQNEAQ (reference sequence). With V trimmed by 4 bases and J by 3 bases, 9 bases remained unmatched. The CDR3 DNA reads TGTGCCAGCAGCTCCTGGGGAGGGCCACACTACGAGCAGTACTTC. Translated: CASSSWGGPHYEQYF.

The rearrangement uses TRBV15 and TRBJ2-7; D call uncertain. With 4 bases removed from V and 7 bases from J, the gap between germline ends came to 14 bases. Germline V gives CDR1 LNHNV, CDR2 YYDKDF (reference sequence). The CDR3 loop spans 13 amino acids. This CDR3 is CATSIGRSGEQYF. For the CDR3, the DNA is TGTGCCACCAGCATCGGCAGGTCAGGTGAGCAGTACTTC.

The CDR3 spells CASQAGNPPEQYF. Written as DNA, the CDR3 is TGTGCCAGCCAGGCAGGGAATCCCCCCGAGCAGTACTTC. V and J are TRBV28 and TRBJ2-7, with TRBD1 as a possible D gene (5 bases). Per germline, CDR1 MDHEN and CDR2 SYDVKM. The CDR3 runs to 13 residues. Trimming cost V 8 bases and J 6 bases, with 17 bases left between them.

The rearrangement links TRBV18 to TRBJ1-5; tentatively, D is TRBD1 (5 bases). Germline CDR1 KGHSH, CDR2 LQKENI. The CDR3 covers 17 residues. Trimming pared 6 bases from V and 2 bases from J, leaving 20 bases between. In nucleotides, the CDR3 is TGTGCCAGCTCTTCGAACCGGCAGGGCTTTGGCAATCAGCCCCAGCATTTT. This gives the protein CASSSNRQGFGNQPQHF.

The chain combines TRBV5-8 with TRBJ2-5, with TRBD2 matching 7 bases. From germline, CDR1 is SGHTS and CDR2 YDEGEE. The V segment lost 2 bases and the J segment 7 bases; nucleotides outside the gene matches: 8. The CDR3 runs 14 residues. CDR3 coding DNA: TGTGCCAGCAGCTTCGGGACTCCGGGGGGGACCCAGTACTTC. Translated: CASSFGTPGGTQYF.

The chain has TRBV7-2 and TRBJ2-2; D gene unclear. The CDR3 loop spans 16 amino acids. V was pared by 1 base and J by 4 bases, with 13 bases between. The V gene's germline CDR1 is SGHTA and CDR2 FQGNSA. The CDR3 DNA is TGTGCCAGCAGCTTAGTTTCTTCAGTTGGCACCGGGGAGCTGTTTTTT. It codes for CASSLVSSVGTGELFF.

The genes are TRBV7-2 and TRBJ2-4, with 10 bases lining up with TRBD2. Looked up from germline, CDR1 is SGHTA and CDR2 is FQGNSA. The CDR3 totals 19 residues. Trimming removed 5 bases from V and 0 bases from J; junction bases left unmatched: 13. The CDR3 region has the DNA TGTGCCAGCAGCCCTCTAGCGGGAGAGGGGATTCTAGCCAAAAACATTCAGTACTTC. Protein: CASSPLAGEGILAKNIQYF.

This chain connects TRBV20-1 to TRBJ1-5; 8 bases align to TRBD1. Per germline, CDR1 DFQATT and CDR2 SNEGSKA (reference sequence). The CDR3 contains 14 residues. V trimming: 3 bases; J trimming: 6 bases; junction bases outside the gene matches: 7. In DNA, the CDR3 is TGCAGTGCTAGTTTGAGGCAGGGGGCTCAGCCCCAGCATTTT. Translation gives CSASLRQGAQPQHF.

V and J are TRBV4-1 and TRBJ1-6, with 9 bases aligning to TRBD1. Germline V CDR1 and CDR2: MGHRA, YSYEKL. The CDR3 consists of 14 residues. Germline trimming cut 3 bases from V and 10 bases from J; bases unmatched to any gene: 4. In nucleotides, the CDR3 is TGCGCCAGCAGCCAGAGGGACAGGGAATCACCCCTCCACTTT. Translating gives CASSQRDRESPLHF.

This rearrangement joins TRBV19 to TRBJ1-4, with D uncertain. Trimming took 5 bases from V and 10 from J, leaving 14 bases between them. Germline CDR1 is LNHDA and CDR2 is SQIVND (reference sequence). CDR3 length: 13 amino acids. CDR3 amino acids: CASSAPGVGKLFF. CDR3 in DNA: TGTGCCAGTAGTGCCCCCGGGGTCGGAAAACTGTTTTTT. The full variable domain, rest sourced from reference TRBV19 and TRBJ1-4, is DGGITQSPKYLFRKEGQNVTLSCEQNLNHDAMYWYRQDPGQGLRLIYYSQIVNDFQKGDIAEGYSVSREKKESFPLTVTSAQKNPTAFYLCASSAPGVGKLFFGSGTQLSVL.

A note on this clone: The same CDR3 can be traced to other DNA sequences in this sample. CDR3 in amino acids: CASSLRLAGSTDTQYF. Here the CDR3 DNA reads TGTGCCAGCAGCTTACGACTAGCGGGGAGCACAGATACGCAGTATTTT. The chain links TRBV11-2 to TRBJ2-3; 11 bases line up with TRBD2. CDR1 and CDR2 (germline): SGHAT, FQNNGV. CDR3 length: 16 amino acids. V shed 2 bases and J 0 bases; nucleotides not matched to a gene: 1.

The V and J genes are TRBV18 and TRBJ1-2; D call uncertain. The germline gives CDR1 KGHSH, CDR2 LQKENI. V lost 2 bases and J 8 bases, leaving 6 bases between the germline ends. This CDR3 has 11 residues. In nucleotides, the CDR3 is TGTGCCAGCTCACCAGGGGAGGGCTACACCTTC. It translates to CASSPGEGYTF.

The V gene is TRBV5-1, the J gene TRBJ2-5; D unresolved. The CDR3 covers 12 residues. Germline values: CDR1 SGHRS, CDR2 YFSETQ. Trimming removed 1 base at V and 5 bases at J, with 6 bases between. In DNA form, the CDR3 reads TGCGCCAGCAGCTTGTCGTTTGAGACCCAGTACTTC. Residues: CASSLSFETQYF.

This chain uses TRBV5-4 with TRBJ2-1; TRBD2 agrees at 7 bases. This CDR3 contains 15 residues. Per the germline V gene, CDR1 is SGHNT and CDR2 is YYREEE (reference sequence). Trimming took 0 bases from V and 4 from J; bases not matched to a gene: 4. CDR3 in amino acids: CASSLVGEGYNEQFF. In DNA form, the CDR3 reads TGTGCCAGCAGCTTGGTGGGGGAGGGATACAATGAGCAGTTCTTC.